This TCR beta chain is from a study of early T cells in non-severe SARS-CoV-2 infection. In the study overall: Sequencing input comprised bulk RNA from unsorted whole blood; chain pairing was not available.

Germline-derived CDR1 and CDR2 are SGHRS and YFSETQ. Trimming shortened V by 2 bases and J by 4 bases, and 10 bases separated the two germline ends. The CDR3 totals 13 residues. As to this clonotype: Its specificity is unknown.

Individual cDNA molecules were tagged with unique molecular identifiers, the study reported. TCRdb recomputed calls from the 5' RACE reads with MiXCR, one row per CDR3 protein. The sample lists 75,000 to 100,000 distinct CDR3 sequences; about 15% were seen once. Whole-study results and caveats: Private and CD4 specificities were missed by VDJdb matching, which favored anti-spike CD8 responses.

The sample comprised whole blood. The sequence derives from an adult who was a healthcare worker with PCR-confirmed SARS-CoV-2 infection or an uninfected control (not recorded which). V gene TRBV5-1 combines with J gene TRBJ2-7; D call uncertain. Here the CDR3 DNA reads TGCGCCAGCAGCTTAGAACTAACATACGAGCAGTACTTC. Residues: CASSLELTYEQYF.